The present TCR beta chain was sequenced within a study of OX40 agonist ivuxolimab in advanced cancers. Study summary: An agonistic anti-OX40 (CD134) antibody, ivuxolimab, was used to treat the patients. A diagnosis of hepatocellular carcinoma, melanoma, renal cell or head and neck cancer was present in dose-escalation patients. Earlier anti-PD-1, anti-PD-L1 or anti-CTLA-4 therapy was permitted; over 35% had received some.

Autoimmune disease history or systemic immunosuppression disqualified patients. The V gene's germline CDR1 is SEHNR and CDR2 FQNEAQ (reference sequence). There are 15 residues in the CDR3. V dropped 1 base and J dropped 9 bases, with 16 bases sitting between them. The assay was immunoSEQ multiplex PCR, and TCRdb's table has in-frame clones only and misses some. This table has some 19,000 clones, about 73% appearing once. The V call is TRBV7-9, the J call TRBJ1-5, with no clear D. This clonotype was sampled from an adult with an advanced solid tumor such as melanoma, head and neck, liver or kidney cancer. Sequenced here: CD4+ or CD8+ T cells sorted from blood, sampled in a trial of the OX40 agonist ivuxolimab. CDR3 sequence reads: CASSLEGPAMRPQHF. DNA for the CDR3: TGTGCCAGCAGCTTAGAAGGTCCCGCGATGCGGCCCCAGCATTTT.